This paragraph reports one T cell receptor (beta chain). This specimen belongs to a study of blood T cell repertoires in COVID-19. In the study overall: The samples span acute and convalescent COVID-19 from the United States, Italy and Spain.

Data came from immunoSEQ multiplex PCR; TCRdb stores just in-frame clones and leaves some out. The sample includes about 54,000 clones, about nine tenths of them seen just once. Unmatched junction bases numbered 4, after V lost 3 bases and J lost 2 bases. The germline V gene has CDR1 WSHSY and CDR2 SAAADI. This CDR3 has 15 amino acids. Sequenced input: peripheral blood. The origin of this receptor is a woman aged 40 to 50 with active COVID-19. V is TRBV10-2 and J is TRBJ2-3, with TRBD2 identical over 8 bases. The CDR3 region is CASSERRGVTDTQYF. The CDR3 nucleotides are TGCGCCAGCAGTGAAAGGCGGGGGGTCACAGATACGCAGTATTTT.